Below, 7 T cell receptor beta chains from the same sample are listed, as sequenced in a study of spatial heterogeneity in lung cancer. Whole-study results and caveats: Higher tumor mutation counts went along with higher counts of expanded intratumoral alpha and beta TCRs.

No antigen has been identified for these receptors. Stated time point: sample taken at primary tumor resection. TCRdb re-analysed the 5' RACE reads in MiXCR, keeping a single row per CDR3 protein. This sample has some 11,000 distinct CDR3 sequences, with less than 5.5% found just once. The sequences come from lung tumor tissue, collected at surgery. All receptors come from a male donor with early-stage non-small cell lung cancer.

This clonotype was observed many times. This beta chain slipped into a library made for alpha chains as a stray read, so its size is not meaningful. The gene calls are TRBV24-1 and TRBJ2-7; D is perhaps TRBD1 (5 bases). CDR1 is KGHDR and CDR2 is SFDVKD in the germline V gene. The CDR3 sequence is 12 residues long. CDR3 protein: CYLGQGKDEQYF. CDR3 coding DNA: TGTTACCTCGGGCAGGGTAAGGACGAGCAGTACTTC.

This clonotype was counted ten times or more. For a library built for alpha chains, this beta chain is a stray read; little rests on its size. The chain has TRBV29-1 and TRBJ2-5; TRBD2 is a possible D gene (7 bases). Germline V gene sequence: CDR1 SQVTM, CDR2 ANQGSEA. This CDR3 spans 13 amino acids. The ends were cut back, 6 bases at V and 5 bases at J, with 16 bases in the middle. CDR3 residues: CSVKAGARETQYF. DNA of the CDR3: TGCAGCGTAAAGGCGGGGGCGCGGGAGACCCAGTACTTC.

This clonotype was seen a few times. This beta chain appears as a stray read in a library generated for alpha chains; its size is not informative. The chain is built from TRBV6-5 and TRBJ2-1; D may be TRBD2 (6 bases). With 6 bases removed from V and 3 bases from J, the gap between germline ends came to 9 bases. CDR1 and CDR2 from the germline V gene are MNHEY and SVGAGI. The CDR3 has 13 residues. The CDR3: CASSWDFYNEQFF. Here the CDR3 DNA reads TGTGCCAGCAGCTGGGACTTCTACAATGAGCAGTTCTTC.

This clonotype was seen at least ten times. For a library built for alpha chains, this beta chain is a stray read; little rests on its size. The V gene is TRBV18, the J gene TRBJ2-7; D not certain. In germline, CDR1 is KGHSH, CDR2 LQKENI. V was cut by 1 base and J by 3 bases, with 13 bases left in between. The CDR3 extends over 15 amino acids. The CDR3 DNA reads TGTGCCAGCTCACCACTACCACTGCCTGACTACGAGCAGTACTTC. It codes for CASSPLPLPDYEQYF.

Details on this clonotype: Within a library made for alpha chains, this beta chain is off target, and its count is uninformative. V gene TRBV18 combines with J gene TRBJ2-5; D gene uncertain. The CDR3 is made up of 13 amino acids. Trimming took 3 bases from V and 3 from J, leaving 8 bases between them. CDR1 is KGHSH and CDR2 is LQKENI in the germline V gene. As DNA, the CDR3 is TGTGCCAGCTCACCGATAGGGAAAGAGACCCAGTACTTC. Its protein product is CASSPIGKETQYF.

This clonotype rates as medium-sized (0.01 to 0.1%). This beta chain came through as a stray read in a library set up for alpha chains, and its size says little. The chain recombines TRBV19 with TRBJ1-4; 7 bases match TRBD1. V lost 4 bases and J lost 0; bases outside the gene matches: 2. Germline lookup yields CDR1 LNHDA and CDR2 SQIVND (reference sequence). This CDR3 contains 15 residues. CDR3 region: CASSTGTATNEKLFF. The CDR3 coding sequence is TGTGCCAGTAGTACCGGGACAGCAACTAATGAAAAACTGTTTTTT. Complete variable domain (other parts from reference TRBV19 and TRBJ1-4): DGGITQSPKYLFRKEGQNVTLSCEQNLNHDAMYWYRQDPGQGLRLIYYSQIVNDFQKGDIAEGYSVSREKKESFPLTVTSAQKNPTAFYLCASSTGTATNEKLFFGSGTQLSVL.

This clonotype was counted many times. This beta chain slipped into a library made for alpha chains as a stray read, so its size is not meaningful. V usage is TRBV12-3 or TRBV12-4 and J usage is TRBJ2-3, with 9 bases aligning to TRBD2. V lost 6 bases, J lost 1 base, and 8 bases stayed unmatched. The CDR3 consists of 16 residues. CDR3 sequence: CASSKTTSGGTDTQYF. In DNA, the CDR3 is TGTGCCAGCAGCAAAACGACTAGCGGTGGCACAGATACGCAGTATTTT.